The clone carrying this TCR beta chain was seen ten or more times. Its antigen is currently unknown. A single record per CDR3 protein comes from TCRdb applying MiXCR to the RT-PCR reads. The table has some 180,000 distinct CDR3 sequences, about 9% seen once. These data come from a study of response to subunit inactivated influenza vaccine. Study findings and constraints: Researchers suggested that each seasonal influenza vaccination recruits few new T cells.

This clonotype was obtained from a man aged 45 to 65 who received an inactivated influenza vaccine. Sequenced material: non-naive T cells sorted from PBMCs, taken on the day of vaccination.

For the CDR3, the DNA is TGCGCCAGCAGCTTGGAATGGGGGCAGGATGAGACCCAGTACTTC. It specifies CASSLEWGQDETQYF. The chain combines TRBV5-1 with TRBJ2-5; D possibly corresponds to TRBD1 (6 bases). Germline CDR1 is SGHRS and CDR2 is YFSETQ. V was trimmed by 0 bases and J by 5 bases, leaving 14 bases between them. This CDR3 region has 15 residues.